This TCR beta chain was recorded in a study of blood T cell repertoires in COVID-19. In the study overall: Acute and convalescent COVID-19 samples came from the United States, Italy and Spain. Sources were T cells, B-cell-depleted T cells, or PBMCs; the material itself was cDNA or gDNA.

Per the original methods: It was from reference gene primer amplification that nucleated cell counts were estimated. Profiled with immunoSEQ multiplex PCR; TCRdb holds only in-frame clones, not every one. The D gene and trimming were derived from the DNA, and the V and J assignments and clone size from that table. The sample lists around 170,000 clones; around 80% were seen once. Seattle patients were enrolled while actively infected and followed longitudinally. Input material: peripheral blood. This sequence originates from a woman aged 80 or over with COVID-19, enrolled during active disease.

The CDR3, as DNA: TGCAGCGTTGTTCCGAACTATGGCTACACCTTC. Protein product: CSVVPNYGYTF. The rearrangement joins TRBV29-1 to TRBJ1-2; no reliable D call. This CDR3 spans 11 amino acids. Germline-derived CDR1 and CDR2 are SQVTM and ANQGSEA. Trimming pared 4 bases from V and 2 bases from J, leaving 5 bases between. The entire variable domain, with the rest obtained from reference TRBV29-1 and TRBJ1-2, is as follows: SAVISQKPSRDICQRGTSLTIQCQVDSQVTMMFWYRQQPGQSLTLIATANQGSEATYESGFVIDKFPISRPNLTFSTLTVSNMSPEDSSIYLCSVVPNYGYTFGSGTRLTVV.